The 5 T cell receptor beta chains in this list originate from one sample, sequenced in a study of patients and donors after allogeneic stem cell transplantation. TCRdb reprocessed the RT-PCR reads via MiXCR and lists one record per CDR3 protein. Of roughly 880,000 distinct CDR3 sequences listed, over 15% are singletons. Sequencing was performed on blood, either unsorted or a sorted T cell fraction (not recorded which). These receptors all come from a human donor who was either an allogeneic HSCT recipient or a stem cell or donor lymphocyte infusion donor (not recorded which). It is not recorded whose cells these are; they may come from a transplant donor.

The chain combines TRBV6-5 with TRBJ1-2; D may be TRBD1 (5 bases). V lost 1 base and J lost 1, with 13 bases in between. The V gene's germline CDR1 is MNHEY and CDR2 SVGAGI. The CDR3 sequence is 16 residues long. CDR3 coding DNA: TGTGCCAGCAGTTACTTGGGGGGGATCGGTAACTATGGCTACACCTTC. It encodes CASSYLGGIGNYGYTF.

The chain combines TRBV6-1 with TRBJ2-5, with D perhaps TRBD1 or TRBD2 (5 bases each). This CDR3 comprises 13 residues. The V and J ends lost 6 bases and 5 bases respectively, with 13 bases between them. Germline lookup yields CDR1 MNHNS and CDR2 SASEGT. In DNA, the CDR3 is TGTGCCAGCAGGACAGCGGCCGGGGAGACCCAGTACTTC. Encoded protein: CASRTAAGETQYF.

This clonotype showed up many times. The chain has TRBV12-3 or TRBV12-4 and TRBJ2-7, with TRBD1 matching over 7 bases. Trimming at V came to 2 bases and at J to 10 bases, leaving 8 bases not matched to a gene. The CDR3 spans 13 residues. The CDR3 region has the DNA TGTGCCAGCAGTTTACACAGGGGTTTGAATCAGTACTTC. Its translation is CASSLHRGLNQYF.

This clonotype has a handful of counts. In DNA form, the CDR3 reads TGTGCCAGCAAATCCGCCAGCCACACAGATACGCAGTATTTT. It yields the protein CASKSASHTDTQYF. The gene calls are TRBV6-1 and TRBJ2-3; D is unresolved. Germline V gives CDR1 MNHNS, CDR2 SASEGT. The CDR3 spans 14 residues. Deletions cut 7 bases from V and 2 bases from J, with 13 bases between.

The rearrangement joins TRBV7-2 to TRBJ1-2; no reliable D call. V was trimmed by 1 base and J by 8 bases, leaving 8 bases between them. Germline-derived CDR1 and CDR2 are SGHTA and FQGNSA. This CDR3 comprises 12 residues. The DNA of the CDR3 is TGTGCCAGCAGCTTAGATGCAGCAGGCTACACCTTC. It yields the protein CASSLDAAGYTF. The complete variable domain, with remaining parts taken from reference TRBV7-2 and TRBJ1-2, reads GAGVSQSPSNKVTEKGKDVELRCDPISGHTALYWYRQSLGQGLEFLIYFQGNSAPDKSGLPSDRFSAERTGGSVSTLTIQRTQQEDSAVYLCASSLDAAGYTFGSGTRLTVV.